One and the same sample provided the 25 T cell receptor beta chains below, sequenced in a study of blood T cells in healthy people across ages. A sample-barcoded 5' primer and a J-beta primer mix were used in a second PCR of roughly 6 to 12 cycles. TCRdb re-analysed the 5' RACE reads in MiXCR, keeping a single row per CDR3 protein. The sample lists over 450,000 distinct CDR3 sequences, around 24% occurring once. This same sample was also taken into another study, of T cells of mothers and their children.

The sequenced sample was blood. The receptor set was obtained from a boy aged 10-17 years in good health.

This rearrangement joins TRBV27 to TRBJ1-2, with D hard to call. The V and J ends lost 5 bases and 6 bases respectively, with 13 bases between them. This CDR3 has 13 residues. The germline V gene has CDR1 MNHEY and CDR2 SMNVEV (reference sequence). This chain's CDR3 is CASSPSGSNGYTF. DNA of the CDR3: TGTGCCAGCAGTCCCTCCGGAAGTAATGGCTACACCTTC.

The J gene is TRBJ2-1, the V gene TRBV5-1; D ambiguous. V shed 0 bases and J shed 2 bases, with 21 bases lying between them. This CDR3 comprises 19 residues. Germline CDR1 reads SGHRS; CDR2 reads YFSETQ. The CDR3 protein is CASSLANNGRGSPYNEQFF. The CDR3 region has the DNA TGCGCCAGCAGCTTGGCTAATAACGGACGCGGAAGCCCCTACAATGAGCAGTTCTTC.

V is TRBV12-3 or TRBV12-4 and J is TRBJ2-2, with 7 bases identical to TRBD2. This CDR3 spans 15 amino acids. Trimming removed 6 bases from V and 4 bases from J; junction bases left unmatched: 8. The DNA of the CDR3 is TGTGCCAGCAGCCCGTATGGGGGGGGCACCGGGGAGCTGTTTTTT. This translates into CASSPYGGGTGELFF.

The rearrangement joins TRBV7-9 to TRBJ2-1; 8 nucleotides line up with TRBD1. V trimming: 5 bases; J trimming: 6 bases; junction bases outside the gene matches: 3. CDR1 is SEHNR and CDR2 is FQNEAQ in the germline V gene (reference sequence). The CDR3 totals 13 residues. This CDR3 reads CASSADRGNEQFF. The CDR3 DNA reads TGTGCCAGCAGCGCCGACAGGGGCAATGAGCAGTTCTTC. The variable domain in full, with the rest retrieved from reference TRBV7-9 and TRBJ2-1, is DTGVSQNPRHKITKRGQNVTFRCDPISEHNRLYWYRQTLGQGPEFLTYFQNEAQLEKSRLLSDRFSAERPKGSFSTLEIQRTEQGDSAMYLCASSADRGNEQFFGPGTRLTVL.

V gene TRBV5-6 combines with J gene TRBJ1-4; 10 bases agree with TRBD1. CDR1 is SGHDT, CDR2 YYEEEE, per germline. V was pared by 1 base and J by 6 bases, with 6 bases of the junction left unmatched. This CDR3 contains 16 residues. This CDR3 is CASSLKAGQGYEKLFF. The DNA for the CDR3 is TGTGCCAGCAGCTTGAAAGCGGGACAGGGGTATGAAAAACTGTTTTTT. Filled out from reference TRBV5-6 and TRBJ1-4, the complete variable domain reads DAGVTQSPTHLIKTRGQQVTLRCSPKSGHDTVSWYQQALGQGPQFIFQYYEEEERQRGNFPDRFSGHQFPNYSSELNVNALLLGDSALYLCASSLKAGQGYEKLFFGSGTQLSVL.

Notes on this clonotype: One end of the junction fails to match germline, which may point to a read error. This sequence joins TRBV9 and TRBJ2-1; no clear D. CDR3 length: 15 amino acids. CDR1 and CDR2 (germline): SGDLS, YYNGEE. This CDR3 is CASSVGPSSHNEQFF. In nucleotides, the CDR3 is TGTGCCAGCAGCGTAGGGCCTTCCTCCCACAATGAGCAGTTCTTC.

This clonotype has only a few counts. The chain is built from TRBV7-2 and TRBJ1-4; 10 bases fit TRBD1. V gave up 7 bases and J gave up 8 bases; unmatched junction bases: 7. This CDR3 spans 14 amino acids. Germline V lookup: CDR1 SGHTA, CDR2 FQGNSA. The CDR3 nucleotides read TGTGCCAGCACTTTCGGGACAGGGGACGAAAAACTGTTTTTT. It is translated as CASTFGTGDEKLFF. The full variable domain, with the rest looked up from reference TRBV7-2 and TRBJ1-4, is GAGVSQSPSNKVTEKGKDVELRCDPISGHTALYWYRQSLGQGLEFLIYFQGNSAPDKSGLPSDRFSAERTGGSVSTLTIQRTQQEDSAVYLCASTFGTGDEKLFFGSGTQLSVL.

This clonotype appeared a few times. The V gene is TRBV7-9, the J gene TRBJ1-6; 7 bases match TRBD1. Per germline, CDR1 SEHNR and CDR2 FQNEAQ (reference sequence). The CDR3 contains 15 residues. V dropped 0 bases and J dropped 7; count of bases not matched to a gene: 3. CDR3 amino acids: CASSLAGQSNSPLHF. CDR3 coding DNA: TGTGCCAGCAGCTTAGCGGGACAGAGCAATTCACCCCTCCACTTT.

The sample holds a few counts of this clonotype. The chain joins TRBV4-3 to TRBJ1-1; unclear D gene. Per the germline V gene, CDR1 is LGHNA and CDR2 is YSLEER. Trimming cost V 1 base and J 2 bases, with 8 bases left between them. This CDR3 spans 14 amino acids. The CDR3 coding sequence is TGCGCCAGCAGCCAAGCGGTGGCCAACACTGAAGCTTTCTTT. Translation: CASSQAVANTEAFF.

The CDR3 sequence: CASSSSRVWDHHLKGSYEQYF. The DNA for the CDR3 is TGTGCCAGCAGCTCATCGAGGGTGTGGGATCACCATCTTAAAGGGTCCTACGAGCAGTACTTC. This sequence joins TRBV7-9 and TRBJ2-7, with a weak D call TRBD2 (5 bases). Trimming left V 4 bases short and J 1 base short, with 32 bases between. This CDR3 is 21 amino acids long. Per the germline V gene, CDR1 is SEHNR and CDR2 is FQNEAQ (reference sequence).

This sequence joins TRBV20-1 and TRBJ2-5, with a possible D match to TRBD2 (5 bases). V lost 5 bases, J lost 4 bases, and 20 bases lay in between. Germline V gene lookup returns CDR1 DFQATT and CDR2 SNEGSKA (reference sequence). The CDR3 length is 15 residues. The chain's CDR3 is CSAHPGRGRRETQYF. For the CDR3, the DNA is TGCAGTGCTCACCCAGGTAGAGGGCGGCGAGAGACCCAGTACTTC.

The genes are TRBV5-1 and TRBJ2-1, with 8 bases fitting TRBD2. With 2 bases clipped from V and 5 bases from J, the junction kept 6 bases outside the gene matches. This CDR3 spans 15 amino acids. The germline V gene encodes CDR1 SGHRS and CDR2 YFSETQ. CDR3 coding DNA: TGCGCCAGCAGCTTTTACGGGAGGGGTGACAATGAGCAGTTCTTC. Amino acid sequence: CASSFYGRGDNEQFF.

This clonotype came up once. The chain uses TRBV20-1 and TRBJ2-1; 9 positions match TRBD2. The CDR3 extends over 15 amino acids. Germline V lookup: CDR1 DFQATT, CDR2 SNEGSKA (reference sequence). The V segment lost 1 base and the J segment 4 bases; nucleotides outside the gene matches: 5. The CDR3 nucleotides are TGCAGTGCTAGAGTCTTAGCGGGAGAGTACAATGAGCAGTTCTTC. It is translated as CSARVLAGEYNEQFF.

V gene TRBV27 combines with J gene TRBJ2-5; unclear D gene. The CDR3 has 13 amino acids. V was pared by 3 bases and J by 7 bases, with 12 bases between. Germline assignment: CDR1 MNHEY and CDR2 SMNVEV (reference sequence). CDR3 nucleotide sequence: TGTGCCAGCAGTTTCTCGGCTGCAGGGACCCAGTACTTC. It encodes CASSFSAAGTQYF.

This chain links TRBV7-2 with TRBJ1-2, with D perhaps matching TRBD1 (5 bases). In germline, CDR1 is SGHTA, CDR2 FQGNSA. The CDR3 is 13 residues long. Trimming removed 4 bases from V and 5 bases from J, with 11 bases in between. CDR3 nucleotides: TGTGCCAGCAGCTCCGGTGGGACGTATGGCTACACCTTC. This sequence encodes CASSSGGTYGYTF.

This chain connects TRBV7-6 to TRBJ2-3; 8 nucleotides line up with TRBD2. V gave up 2 bases and J gave up 5 bases; unmatched junction bases: 9. Looked up from germline, CDR1 is SGHVS and CDR2 is FNYEAQ. The CDR3 is 16 amino acids. DNA of the CDR3: TGTGCCAGCAGCTTACGGGAGGGGGGGCCCGGAGATACGCAGTATTTT. Its translation is CASSLREGGPGDTQYF.

The genes are TRBV7-9 and TRBJ2-2; no clear D. Deletions cut 2 bases from V and 0 bases from J, with 4 bases between. This CDR3 comprises 14 residues. CDR1 SEHNR and CDR2 FQNEAQ come from the germline V gene (reference sequence). Here the CDR3 DNA reads TGTGCCAGCAGCTTAACACCGAACACCGGGGAGCTGTTTTTT. This encodes CASSLTPNTGELFF.

This clonotype has only a few counts. The rearrangement joins TRBV7-2 to TRBJ2-1; 16 bases line up with TRBD2. The germline V gene encodes CDR1 SGHTA and CDR2 FQGNSA. The ends lost 1 base at V and 6 bases at J; junction bases unmatched: 12. This CDR3 is built from 20 residues. CDR3 protein: CASSLVGTSGGAVGSNEQFF. The CDR3 nucleotides read TGTGCCAGCAGCTTAGTGGGGACTAGCGGGGGGGCCGTAGGTTCCAATGAGCAGTTCTTC.

This rearrangement joins TRBV29-1 to TRBJ1-1; TRBD1 is a possible D gene (6 bases). The ends were cut back, 1 base at V and 5 bases at J, with 11 bases in the middle. The CDR3 is made up of 13 amino acids. Germline CDR1 and CDR2: SQVTM and ANQGSEA. The CDR3 nucleotides are TGCAGCGTTGAAGGACAGACAGGAACTGAAGCTTTCTTT. Translating it yields CSVEGQTGTEAFF.

V and J are TRBV7-2 and TRBJ2-5, with 11 bases lining up with TRBD2. Gene TRBJ2-7 matches the end of the DNA better, so the J call may be wrong. This CDR3 is 14 amino acids long. Germline CDR1 is SGHTA and CDR2 is FQGNSA. CDR3 DNA sequence: TGTGCCAGCAGCTCGACTAGCGGGGCGACCGAGCAGTACTTC. It codes for CASSSTSGATEQYF.

The chain is built from TRBV20-1 and TRBJ2-3; D tentatively fits TRBD1 or TRBD2 (5 bases each). Trimming pared 5 bases from V and 4 bases from J, leaving 16 bases between. Germline CDR1 DFQATT, CDR2 SNEGSKA (reference sequence). The CDR3 sequence is 14 residues long. The CDR3 region is CSASPTTAADTQYF. CDR3 nucleotides: TGCAGTGCTTCGCCGACGACAGCGGCAGATACGCAGTATTTT.

The J gene is TRBJ2-5, the V gene TRBV20-1; 10 nucleotides align to TRBD2. The closer fit of TRBJ2-7 to the DNA end suggests the J call may be wrong. CDR3 length: 16 residues. CDR1 is DFQATT, CDR2 SNEGSKA, per germline (reference sequence). DNA of the CDR3: TGCAGTGCTAGAAAGCTGAGCGGGGGGGAAACCTACGAGCAGTACTTC. Its translation: CSARKLSGGETYEQYF.

This clonotype showed up many times. The chain combines TRBV9 with TRBJ2-5; the D gene is possibly TRBD2 (6 bases). Per germline, CDR1 SGDLS and CDR2 YYNGEE. Trimming cost V 2 bases and J 2 bases, with 16 bases left between them. CDR3 length: 16 amino acids. The CDR3, as DNA: TGTGCCAGCAGCGTCCCTAGCGAGAGGGTTCAAGAGACCCAGTACTTC. Translating gives CASSVPSERVQETQYF.

This chain connects TRBV7-3 to TRBJ2-7; 8 bases line up with TRBD2. Trimming cost V 6 bases and J 4 bases; bases outside gene matches: 5. The V gene's germline CDR1 is SGHTA and CDR2 FQGTGA. The length of the CDR3 is 13 residues. The chain's CDR3 is CASSASGGYEQYF. CDR3 nucleotide sequence: TGTGCCAGCAGTGCCTCGGGGGGGTACGAGCAGTACTTC.

A few counts support this clonotype. The V gene is TRBV6-6, the J gene TRBJ2-5; D may be TRBD2 (6 bases). The last part of the DNA fits TRBJ2-1 better; the J call may be wrong. The CDR3 sequence is 13 residues long. The germline V gene encodes CDR1 MNHNY and CDR2 SVGAGI (reference sequence). The CDR3 DNA follows: TGTGCCAGCAACCGACTAGGGCTCAATGAGCAGTTCTTC. Translation: CASNRLGLNEQFF.